This T cell receptor (beta chain) was found in a study of blood T cell repertoires in COVID-19. Sequenced by immunoSEQ multiplex PCR; TCRdb stores in-frame clones only, minus some. The table has 130,000 to 150,000 clones, almost 90% seen once. V was shortened by 2 bases and J by 4 bases, with 11 bases between the two germline ends. From germline, CDR1 is MNHNS and CDR2 SASEGT. The CDR3 covers 14 residues. This TCR was recovered from a man aged 45-65 years with active or convalescent COVID-19. Material for sequencing was peripheral blood. The chain is built from TRBV6-1 and TRBJ2-5; the D is unclear. As DNA, the CDR3 is TGTGCCAGCAGTGAACAGGATCTGAGAGAGACCCAGTACTTC. Amino acids: CASSEQDLRETQYF.